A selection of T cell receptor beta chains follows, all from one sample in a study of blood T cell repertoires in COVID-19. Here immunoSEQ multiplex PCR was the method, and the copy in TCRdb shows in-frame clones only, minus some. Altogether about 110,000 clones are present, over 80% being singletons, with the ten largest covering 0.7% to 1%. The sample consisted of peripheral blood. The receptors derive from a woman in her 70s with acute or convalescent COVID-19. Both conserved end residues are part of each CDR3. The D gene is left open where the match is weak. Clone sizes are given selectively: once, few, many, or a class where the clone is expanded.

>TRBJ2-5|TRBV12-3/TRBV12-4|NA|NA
CASSFLKETQYF
TGTGCCAGCAGTTTCCTAAAGGAGACCCAGTACTTC
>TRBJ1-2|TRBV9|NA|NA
CASSSETGSNYGYTF
TGTGCCAGCAGCTCGGAGACAGGTTCTAACTATGGCTACACCTTC
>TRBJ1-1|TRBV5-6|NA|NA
CASSFSLRENTEAFF
TGTGCCAGCAGCTTCTCCCTGCGGGAGAACACTGAAGCTTTCTTT
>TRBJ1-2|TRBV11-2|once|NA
CASSSSGGAYGYTF
TGTGCCAGCAGCTCTTCCGGGGGAGCCTATGGCTACACCTTC
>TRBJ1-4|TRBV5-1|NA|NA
CASSPWQEGEKLFF
TGCGCCAGCAGCCCGTGGCAGGAGGGAGAAAAACTGTTTTTT
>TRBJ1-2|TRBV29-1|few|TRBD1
CSVHAGQRASYGYTF
TGCAGCGTCCATGCGGGACAGCGGGCTTCCTATGGCTACACCTTC
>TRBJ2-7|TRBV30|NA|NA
CAWRGGAYEQYF
TGTGCCTGGAGAGGGGGAGCCTACGAGCAGTACTTC
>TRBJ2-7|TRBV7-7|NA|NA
CASSPGSGRDEQYF
TGTGCCAGCAGCCCTGGCTCCGGCAGGGACGAGCAGTACTTC
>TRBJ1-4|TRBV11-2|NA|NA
CASSLSQASEKLFF
TGTGCCAGCAGCTTATCCCAGGCCAGTGAAAAACTGTTTTTT
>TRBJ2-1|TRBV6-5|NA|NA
CASSPGSYNEQFF
TGTGCCAGCAGCCCGGGCTCCTACAATGAGCAGTTCTTC
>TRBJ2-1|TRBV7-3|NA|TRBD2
CASSPEGASGIDEQFF
TGTGCCAGCAGCCCCGAGGGAGCTAGCGGGATTGATGAGCAGTTCTTC
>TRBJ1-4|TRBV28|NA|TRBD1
CASGQGATNEKLFF
TGTGCCAGTGGACAGGGCGCAACTAATGAAAAACTGTTTTTT
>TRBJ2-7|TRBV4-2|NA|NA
CASSQDVVGEGEQYF
TGTGCCAGCAGCCAAGATGTTGTAGGGGAAGGCGAGCAGTACTTC
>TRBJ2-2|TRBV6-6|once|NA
CASSYNTNTGELFF
TGTGCCAGCAGTTATAATACGAACACCGGGGAGCTGTTTTTT
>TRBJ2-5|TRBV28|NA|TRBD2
CASSKGGYSGGNQETQYF
TGTGCCAGCAGTAAAGGGGGATATAGCGGGGGGAACCAAGAGACCCAGTACTTC
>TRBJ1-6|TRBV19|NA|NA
CASSMRGYNSPLHF
TGTGCCAGTAGTATGCGGGGCTATAATTCACCCCTCCACTTT
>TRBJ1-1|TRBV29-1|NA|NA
CSVVYQSGTEAFF
TGCAGCGTTGTATACCAGAGCGGCACTGAAGCTTTCTTT